These T cell receptor beta chains were read from a single sample in a study of beta chain features in type 1 diabetes. The data were produced by immunoSEQ multiplex PCR, yet TCRdb's version contains in-frame clones alone and is incomplete. The table lists approximately 170,000 clones, 6.5% to 8.5% of them singletons. Sequencing was carried out using central memory CD4+ T cells from blood. These TCRs come from a man aged 18 to 29 with type 1 diabetes. Each CDR3 is given with its conserved first and last residue. The order of the fields is clone size, V gene, J gene, D gene, CDR3 DNA, CDR3 protein. The D gene is left open where the match is weak. Only some rows state a clone size, as once, few, many or a class for expanded clones.

clone_size: -; v_call: TRBV7-2; j_call: TRBJ1-1; d_call: -; cdr3_nt: TGTGCCAGCAGCACGGCCGGGAAGTACACTGAAGCTTTCTTT; cdr3_aa: CASSTAGKYTEAFF
clone_size: few; v_call: TRBV10-3; j_call: TRBJ2-5; d_call: -; cdr3_nt: TGTGCCATCAGTGAGTCCGCGATCCAAGAGACCCAGTACTTC; cdr3_aa: CAISESAIQETQYF
clone_size: -; v_call: TRBV27; j_call: TRBJ1-5; d_call: -; cdr3_nt: TGTGCCAGCAGTTTATCTCGGAATCAGCCCCAGCATTTT; cdr3_aa: CASSLSRNQPQHF
clone_size: few; v_call: TRBV18; j_call: TRBJ2-7; d_call: -; cdr3_nt: TGTGCCAGCTCACCAGAGGTCGGAACGAGCTCCTACGAGCAGTACTTC; cdr3_aa: CASSPEVGTSSYEQYF
clone_size: -; v_call: TRBV7-2; j_call: TRBJ2-3; d_call: TRBD2; cdr3_nt: TGTGCCAGCAGCCCCGGACTAGCGGGGGCCAGCACAGATACGCAGTATTTT; cdr3_aa: CASSPGLAGASTDTQYF
clone_size: -; v_call: TRBV4-1; j_call: TRBJ1-2; d_call: TRBD1; cdr3_nt: TGCGCCAGCAGCCAACCAACAGGGGACGCCTATGGCTACACCTTC; cdr3_aa: CASSQPTGDAYGYTF
clone_size: few; v_call: TRBV18; j_call: TRBJ2-5; d_call: -; cdr3_nt: TGTGCCAGCTCACCCCCGACAGGACAAGAGACCCAGTACTTC; cdr3_aa: CASSPPTGQETQYF
clone_size: few; v_call: TRBV11-2; j_call: TRBJ2-7; d_call: -; cdr3_nt: TGTGCCAGCAGCTCACAGGCATCCGAGCAGTACTTC; cdr3_aa: CASSSQASEQYF
clone_size: few; v_call: TRBV7-2; j_call: TRBJ2-1; d_call: TRBD1; cdr3_nt: TGTGCCAGCAGCCCTCGACAGGGGGTCAATGAGCAGTTCTTC; cdr3_aa: CASSPRQGVNEQFF
clone_size: few; v_call: TRBV5-1; j_call: TRBJ2-3; d_call: -; cdr3_nt: TGCGCCAGCAGCTTGGTAGAAGAGGGTACGCAGTATTTT; cdr3_aa: CASSLVEEGTQYF
clone_size: few; v_call: TRBV30; j_call: TRBJ2-1; d_call: -; cdr3_nt: TGTGCCTGGGCTCCCGGTGTGGGGACTGGGAATGAGCAGTTCTTC; cdr3_aa: CAWAPGVGTGNEQFF
clone_size: few; v_call: TRBV29-1; j_call: TRBJ1-5; d_call: -; cdr3_nt: TGCAGCGTTGTCGTCGGGGGGGCGGATCAGCCCCAGCATTTT; cdr3_aa: CSVVVGGADQPQHF
clone_size: -; v_call: TRBV6-6; j_call: TRBJ2-1; d_call: TRBD1; cdr3_nt: TGTGCCAGCAGCATGGGGGGGACAGGGGGCCTTGAGCAGTTCTTC; cdr3_aa: CASSMGGTGGLEQFF
clone_size: -; v_call: TRBV27; j_call: TRBJ1-2; d_call: TRBD1; cdr3_nt: TGTGCCAGCAGTAACCGGGACAGGGGTATCGATGGCTACACCTTC; cdr3_aa: CASSNRDRGIDGYTF
clone_size: -; v_call: TRBV27; j_call: TRBJ2-1; d_call: TRBD2; cdr3_nt: TGTGCCAGCAAGAAGCGGGAAGATTACAATGAGCAGTTCTTC; cdr3_aa: CASKKREDYNEQFF
clone_size: -; v_call: TRBV6-1; j_call: TRBJ2-2; d_call: TRBD2; cdr3_nt: TGTGCCAGCAGTGAACGGCTAGCGGGGGACACCGGGGAGCTGTTTTTT; cdr3_aa: CASSERLAGDTGELFF
clone_size: -; v_call: TRBV5-1; j_call: TRBJ1-1; d_call: TRBD1; cdr3_nt: TGCGCCAGCAGCTTAACCGGGACAGTGAACACTGAAGCTTTCTTT; cdr3_aa: CASSLTGTVNTEAFF
clone_size: few; v_call: TRBV28; j_call: TRBJ2-5; d_call: TRBD1; cdr3_nt: TGTGCCAGCAGTCTTCCACTGACAGGGCAAGAGACCCAGTACTTC; cdr3_aa: CASSLPLTGQETQYF
clone_size: -; v_call: TRBV5-1; j_call: TRBJ2-2; d_call: -; cdr3_nt: TGCGCCAGCACCGCCCCTACTCAAACCGGGGAGCTGTTTTTT; cdr3_aa: CASTAPTQTGELFF
clone_size: -; v_call: TRBV4-2; j_call: TRBJ2-3; d_call: TRBD2; cdr3_nt: TGTGCCAGCAGCCAAAACGGACTAGCACAGAGGGCAGATACGCAGTATTTT; cdr3_aa: CASSQNGLAQRADTQYF
clone_size: -; v_call: TRBV28; j_call: TRBJ1-1; d_call: -; cdr3_nt: TGTGCCAGCAGTTTTGAGACTGAAGCTTTCTTT; cdr3_aa: CASSFETEAFF
clone_size: -; v_call: TRBV7-2; j_call: TRBJ1-5; d_call: -; cdr3_nt: TGTGCCAGCAGCCGCGGAACCAATCAGCCCCAGCATTTT; cdr3_aa: CASSRGTNQPQHF
clone_size: -; v_call: TRBV5-4; j_call: TRBJ1-2; d_call: -; cdr3_nt: TGTGCCAGCAGCTTGGAGGCCAGGGATTACACCTTC; cdr3_aa: CASSLEARDYTF
clone_size: -; v_call: TRBV29-1; j_call: TRBJ1-2; d_call: TRBD1; cdr3_nt: TGCAGCGTTCGTAGAGACAGGGGGTTTGAGGGCTACACCTTC; cdr3_aa: CSVRRDRGFEGYTF
clone_size: few; v_call: TRBV28; j_call: TRBJ2-5; d_call: TRBD1; cdr3_nt: TGTGCCAGCAGTTTCCCGACTGACAGGGTGGAGGAGACCCAGTACTTC; cdr3_aa: CASSFPTDRVEETQYF
clone_size: few; v_call: TRBV4-3; j_call: TRBJ2-7; d_call: TRBD1; cdr3_nt: TGCGCCAGCAGCCAAGGCCAGGGGGCATGGGACGAGCAGTACTTC; cdr3_aa: CASSQGQGAWDEQYF
clone_size: -; v_call: TRBV14; j_call: TRBJ2-6; d_call: -; cdr3_nt: TGTGCCACTAGCGGGACAGGCACCTCTGGGGCCAACGTCCTGACTTTC; cdr3_aa: CATSGTGTSGANVLTF
clone_size: few; v_call: TRBV19; j_call: TRBJ2-7; d_call: -; cdr3_nt: TGTGCCAGTAGTGGTGGAACAGGGTTCGACGAGCAGTACTTC; cdr3_aa: CASSGGTGFDEQYF
clone_size: many; v_call: TRBV15; j_call: TRBJ2-5; d_call: -; cdr3_nt: TGTGCCACCAGCAGCCGGGACTTCGGGGAGACCCAGTACTTC; cdr3_aa: CATSSRDFGETQYF
clone_size: -; v_call: TRBV6-6; j_call: TRBJ1-5; d_call: -; cdr3_nt: TGTGCCAGCAGTAACCCTCTAGGACGGGGTAATCAGCCCCAGCATTTT; cdr3_aa: CASSNPLGRGNQPQHF
clone_size: -; v_call: TRBV30; j_call: TRBJ2-7; d_call: -; cdr3_nt: TGTGCCTGGAGTAGAACATTCACCTCCGACGAGCAGTACTTC; cdr3_aa: CAWSRTFTSDEQYF
clone_size: -; v_call: TRBV25-1; j_call: TRBJ2-7; d_call: TRBD1; cdr3_nt: TGTGCCAGCAGTGAATATGCCGGGACAGGGAGGGACTACGAGCAGTACTTC; cdr3_aa: CASSEYAGTGRDYEQYF
clone_size: few; v_call: TRBV7-8; j_call: TRBJ1-1; d_call: -; cdr3_nt: TGTGCCAGCAGCTTAGAGACAGCCCTGAACACTGAAGCTTTCTTT; cdr3_aa: CASSLETALNTEAFF
clone_size: -; v_call: TRBV18; j_call: TRBJ2-3; d_call: TRBD2; cdr3_nt: TGTGCCAGCTCACCTGCAGCGGGGGGCAGGGATACGCAGTATTTT; cdr3_aa: CASSPAAGGRDTQYF
clone_size: few; v_call: TRBV5-4; j_call: TRBJ2-5; d_call: TRBD1; cdr3_nt: TGTGCCAGCAGCCCGGGCCGGGACAGAGAAGAGACCCAGTACTTC; cdr3_aa: CASSPGRDREETQYF
clone_size: few; v_call: TRBV7-2; j_call: TRBJ2-5; d_call: TRBD2; cdr3_nt: TGTGCCAGCAGCTTTGCGGGTAGCGGGGAAGAGACCCAGTACTTC; cdr3_aa: CASSFAGSGEETQYF